This TCR beta chain was observed in a study of control samples from healthy donors and cancer patients. The data were produced by immunoSEQ multiplex PCR, yet TCRdb's version contains in-frame clones alone and is incomplete. The sample consists of 85,000 to 95,000 clones, roughly nine tenths of them appearing once. V was pared by 6 bases and J by 5 bases, with 13 bases between. This CDR3 comprises 13 residues. Germline V gene sequence: CDR1 LNHDA, CDR2 SQIVND (reference sequence). The J gene is TRBJ2-5, the V gene TRBV19, with D possibly TRBD2 on 6 matching bases. The TCR sequence derives from a woman aged 25 to 39 in good health. What was sequenced was blood. In DNA, the CDR3 is TGTGCCAGTAGGGAGGGGAGTCGGGAGACCCAGTACTTC. It is translated as CASREGSRETQYF.